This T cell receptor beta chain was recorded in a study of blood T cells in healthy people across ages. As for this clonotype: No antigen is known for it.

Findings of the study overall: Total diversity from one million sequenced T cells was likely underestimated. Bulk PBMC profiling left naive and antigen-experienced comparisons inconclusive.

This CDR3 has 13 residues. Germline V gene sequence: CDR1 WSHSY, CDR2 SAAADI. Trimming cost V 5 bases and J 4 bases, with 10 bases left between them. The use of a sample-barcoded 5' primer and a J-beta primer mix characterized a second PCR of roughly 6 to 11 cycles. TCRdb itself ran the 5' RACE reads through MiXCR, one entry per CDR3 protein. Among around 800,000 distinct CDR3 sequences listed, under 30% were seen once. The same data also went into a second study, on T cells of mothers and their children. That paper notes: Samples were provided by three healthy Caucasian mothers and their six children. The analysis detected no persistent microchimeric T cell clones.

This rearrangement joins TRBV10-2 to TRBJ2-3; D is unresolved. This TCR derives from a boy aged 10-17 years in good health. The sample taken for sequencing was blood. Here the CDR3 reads CASSTYPSDTQYF. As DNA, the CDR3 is TGCGCCAGCAGTACTTATCCATCAGATACGCAGTATTTT.